The clone carrying this T cell receptor (beta chain) appeared a single time. Sequencing was performed with immunoSEQ multiplex PCR; in TCRdb, only in-frame clones are kept and a portion is missing. The data contain 45,000 to 60,000 clones, 85% to 90% of them singletons. These data are taken from a study of OX40 agonist ivuxolimab in advanced cancers. Study at large: Ivuxolimab, an antibody acting as an agonist of OX40 (CD134), was used to treat patients. Of mixed ages from roughly 23 to 80 and averaging around 60 years, the group was around 78% male.

Germline values: CDR1 SNHLY, CDR2 FYNNEI. V trimming: 6 bases; J trimming: 6 bases; junction bases outside the gene matches: 7. The CDR3 sequence is 14 residues long. The sequence was collected from an adult with an advanced solid tumor such as melanoma, head and neck, liver or kidney cancer. The sample here was CD4+ or CD8+ T cells sorted from blood, taken in a trial of the OX40 agonist ivuxolimab. This chain connects TRBV2 to TRBJ2-3; 9 bases map to TRBD2. The CDR3 region is CASRTGGGADTQYF. CDR3 coding DNA: TGTGCCAGCAGGACGGGCGGGGGGGCGGATACGCAGTATTTT.